This T cell receptor beta chain was recovered during a study of shared clonotypes between healthy human individuals. Looking at the study overall: The study enrolled a couple of women and a few men aged 18 to 49.

Whole-study results and caveats: Enrolling few donors narrowed the genetic and exposure-history diversity that was represented.

As to this clone: The antigen is unknown.

The CDR3 is 17 amino acids. J lost 2 bases, V lost 1 base, and 11 bases had no gene match. Germline CDR1 is MGHRA and CDR2 is YSYEKL. Positively selected for CCR7, the CD45RO-negative cells used as naive CD8 cells excluded terminally differentiated effector memory CD45RA+ cells. HIV-negative, healthy adults without recent acute infections or vaccinations were the donors. The assay was immunoSEQ multiplex PCR, and TCRdb's table has in-frame clones only and misses some. The sample lists around 2.1 million clones; about 92% were seen once. The material sequenced was naive CD8+ T cells from PBMCs. This rearrangement joins TRBV4-1 to TRBJ2-7; 7 positions agree with TRBD1. The sequence came from a man between 18 and 29 years old in good health. Some clones in this sample may be carry-over from other donors' samples. The CDR3 spells CASSQAFRQGDAYEQYF. The CDR3 nucleotides are TGCGCCAGCAGCCAAGCGTTCAGACAGGGCGACGCCTACGAGCAGTACTTC.